The 8 T cell receptor beta chains below all came from one sample that was sequenced in a study of monozygotic twins with inflammatory bowel disease. TCRdb re-called the 5' RACE reads; one entry per CDR3 protein, DNA not given. The sample has over 35,000 distinct CDR3 sequences. Input material: blood. These receptors originate from a human donor with ulcerative colitis or Crohn's disease, or a healthy co-twin of an affected twin (not recorded which).

The rearrangement links TRBV7-9 to TRBJ2-1; TCRdb designates TRBD1, a call that cannot be tested without DNA. The CDR3 extends over 18 amino acids. Germline values: CDR1 SEHNR, CDR2 FQNEAQ (reference sequence). The CDR3 loop reads CASSLGRGSSSSYNEQFF.

The V gene is TRBV7-2, the J gene TRBJ2-7. This CDR3 region has 15 residues. CDR1 SGHTA and CDR2 FQGNSA come from the germline V gene. The CDR3 loop reads CASSPASVNLVEQYF.

This clonotype ranks as medium-sized in terms of frequency. V is TRBV20-1 and J is TRBJ2-2; no DNA is available, so the TRBD1 call from TCRdb remains unchecked. The CDR3 consists of 15 residues. CDR1 and CDR2 (germline): DFQATT, SNEGSKA (reference sequence). CDR3 amino acids: CSALSGQGSSGELFF.

The chain is built from TRBV3-1 and TRBJ2-2; TCRdb indicates TRBD1, and absent DNA this call remains unverified. Germline values: CDR1 LGHDT, CDR2 YNNKEL (reference sequence). The CDR3 length is 16 residues. The CDR3 sequence is CASSLRNRGGTGELFF.

J is TRBJ2-1 and V is TRBV5-1. The CDR3 is made up of 11 amino acids. CDR1 is SGHRS, CDR2 YFSETQ, per germline. CDR3 sequence: CASSLGVEQFF.

The chain couples TRBV20-1 to TRBJ1-6; TCRdb designates TRBD1, a call that cannot be tested without DNA. This CDR3 contains 15 residues. Looked up from germline, CDR1 is DFQATT and CDR2 is SNEGSKA (reference sequence). CDR3 in amino acids: CSARGVPDPNSPLHF.

The rearrangement uses TRBV11-1 and TRBJ2-3; the TCRdb D gene call, TRBD2, has no DNA to confirm it. CDR1 and CDR2 (germline): SGHAT, FQDESV (reference sequence). This CDR3 is 20 amino acids long. CDR3 in amino acids: CASSLGTGTSGTSSTDTQYF.

This chain uses TRBV12-3 or TRBV12-4 with TRBJ2-3; TCRdb outputs TRBD1, but without DNA this stays unchecked. The CDR3 totals 16 residues. The CDR3 spells CASSVRDRGFSDTQYF.